Below, 25 T cell receptor beta chains from the same sample are listed, as sequenced in a study of blood T cell repertoires in COVID-19. Generated by immunoSEQ multiplex PCR, the TCRdb table keeps only in-frame clones and is missing some. The sample lists approximately 190,000 clones, 75% to 90% seen once, with roughly 6.4% in the top ten. Sequencing was done on a sample of peripheral blood. Receptors were obtained from a man in his sixties with acute or convalescent COVID-19.

The chain is built from TRBV9 and TRBJ2-1, with a tentative D call TRBD2 (5 bases). The CDR3 has 15 residues. Trimming removed 0 bases from V and 2 bases from J, with 9 bases in between. The V gene's germline CDR1 is SGDLS and CDR2 YYNGEE. CDR3 nucleotide sequence: TGTGCCAGCAGCGTAGTGGGAGAAGCCTACAATGAGCAGTTCTTC. This sequence encodes CASSVVGEAYNEQFF.

The V gene is TRBV10-1, the J gene TRBJ2-3; D unresolved. Germline V CDR1 and CDR2: WNHNN, SYGVQD (reference sequence). The V gene lost 3 bases and the J gene lost 2 bases, with 15 bases spanning the gap. The CDR3 runs to 16 residues. CDR3 sequence reads: CASSDYRLSTTDTQYF. For the CDR3, the DNA is TGCGCCAGCAGTGACTACCGCCTCTCTACCACAGATACGCAGTATTTT.

This chain connects TRBV2 to TRBJ2-5, with 8 positions matching TRBD2. The J segment lost 5 bases and the V segment lost 7 bases, leaving 6 bases of the junction unmatched. The length of the CDR3 is 13 residues. CDR1 is SNHLY, CDR2 FYNNEI, per germline. The CDR3 loop reads CASKKSGSETQYF. CDR3 nucleotides: TGTGCCAGCAAGAAAAGCGGGAGCGAGACCCAGTACTTC.

This clone was found a few times. This chain uses TRBV2 with TRBJ2-2; D perhaps matches TRBD1 (6 bases). CDR1 SNHLY and CDR2 FYNNEI come from the germline V gene. V was clipped by 9 bases and J by 0 bases, with 17 bases between them. The CDR3 runs to 16 residues. The CDR3 reads CASVAERQANTGELFF. DNA for the CDR3: TGTGCCAGTGTCGCCGAGAGACAGGCGAACACCGGGGAGCTGTTTTTT.

V gene TRBV27 combines with J gene TRBJ1-1; 8 bases map to TRBD1. This CDR3 has 14 residues. The ends lost 3 bases at V and 4 bases at J; junction bases unmatched: 4. CDR1 MNHEY and CDR2 SMNVEV come from the germline V gene (reference sequence). In DNA form, the CDR3 reads TGTGCCAGCAGTTTGGGCAGGGGGCTCACTGAAGCTTTCTTT. It encodes CASSLGRGLTEAFF.

This sequence joins TRBV29-1 and TRBJ2-2, with TRBD2 matching 9 bases. Germline CDR1 SQVTM, CDR2 ANQGSEA. The CDR3 totals 14 residues. Trimming took 6 bases from V and 7 from J; bases not matched to a gene: 9. The CDR3 here is CSVTSGRNRGELFF. CDR3 in DNA: TGCAGCGTCACTAGCGGGCGGAACCGCGGGGAGCTGTTTTTT.

The chain uses TRBV12-5 and TRBJ2-5; TRBD1 matches at 9 bases. CDR3 length: 15 residues. Germline V gives CDR1 LGHNT, CDR2 FRNRAP. V was pared by 4 bases and J by 10 bases, with 13 bases of the junction left unmatched. As DNA, the CDR3 is TGTGCTAGTGGTTCCCGACAGGGGGGAATAGGGGACCAGTACTTC. This translates into CASGSRQGGIGDQYF.

J is TRBJ1-2 and V is TRBV19, with D hard to call. The CDR3 has 14 amino acids. Trimming removed 4 bases from V and 2 bases from J, with 11 bases in between. CDR1 LNHDA and CDR2 SQIVND come from the germline V gene (reference sequence). CDR3 residues: CASSTSSINYGYTF. In nucleotides, the CDR3 is TGTGCCAGTAGTACATCGAGTATAAACTATGGCTACACCTTC.

V gene TRBV14 combines with J gene TRBJ1-2; TRBD1 aligns across 8 bases. Trimming at V came to 3 bases and at J to 5 bases, leaving 5 bases not matched to a gene. The CDR3 contains 14 residues. Germline lookup yields CDR1 SGHDN and CDR2 FVKESK. The CDR3 nucleotides read TGTGCCAGCAGCCACTACGACAGGGGATATGGCTACACCTTC. It specifies CASSHYDRGYGYTF.

The chain is built from TRBV5-5 and TRBJ2-2; D is perhaps TRBD2 (6 bases). Germline lookup yields CDR1 SGHKS and CDR2 YYEKEE (reference sequence). Trimming pared 1 base from V and 2 bases from J, leaving 12 bases between. The CDR3 runs 16 residues. This CDR3 is CASSLWPGRNTGELFF. CDR3 nucleotides: TGTGCCAGCAGCTTGTGGCCCGGGAGAAACACCGGGGAGCTGTTTTTT.

V is TRBV5-1 and J is TRBJ2-3; TRBD2 agrees at 8 bases. J gave up 4 bases and V 4 bases, and 8 bases lay outside the gene matches. CDR3 size: 15 residues. CDR1 SGHRS and CDR2 YFSETQ come from the germline V gene. For the CDR3, the DNA is TGCGCCAGCAGCCCAGAACCGACTAGCGCAGATACGCAGTATTTT. Encoded protein: CASSPEPTSADTQYF.

The chain joins TRBV7-3 to TRBJ1-6; D gene ambiguous. Trimming took 5 bases from V and 3 from J, leaving 5 bases between them. Germline CDR1 reads SGHTA; CDR2 reads FQGTGA. CDR3 length equals 13 residues. The CDR3 DNA follows: TGTGCCAGCAGCCCTAACTATAATTCACCCCTCCACTTT. Its protein product is CASSPNYNSPLHF.

V gene TRBV7-6 combines with J gene TRBJ2-5, with D possibly TRBD2 on 7 matching bases. Trimming left V 5 bases short and J 5 bases short, with 21 bases between. The CDR3 length is 16 residues. CDR1 is SGHVS and CDR2 is FNYEAQ in the germline V gene. CDR3 bases: TGTGCCAGCAGCCCTATGGGGGGGCGCACTGGGGAGACCCAGTACTTC. Translating gives CASSPMGGRTGETQYF.

The rearrangement links TRBV10-3 to TRBJ2-7; the D gene is possibly TRBD2 (5 bases). Trimming removed 6 bases at V and 6 bases at J, with 12 bases between. Germline V CDR1 and CDR2: ENHRY, SYGVKD. The CDR3 runs to 12 residues. The CDR3 protein is CAIRDLAVEQYF. CDR3 in DNA: TGTGCCATCAGGGACTTAGCAGTCGAGCAGTACTTC.

J is TRBJ1-4 and V is TRBV11-2, with D perhaps TRBD1 (6 bases). The CDR3 runs 16 residues. Germline assignment: CDR1 SGHAT and CDR2 FQNNGV. The V and J ends lost 4 bases and 3 bases respectively, with 15 bases between them. The CDR3 coding sequence is TGTGCCAGCAGCTCAAGTCAGGGGATGCCTAATGAAAAACTGTTTTTT. It codes for CASSSSQGMPNEKLFF.

This chain uses TRBV25-1 with TRBJ1-1; D unresolved. The V end was cut by 1 base, the J end by 4 bases, with 10 bases between. CDR3 length: 14 residues. In germline, CDR1 is MGHDK, CDR2 SYGVNS. As DNA, the CDR3 is TGTGCCAGCAGTGAATCGGGAGGAATCACTGAAGCTTTCTTT. It is translated as CASSESGGITEAFF.

The CDR3: CATKPSTGGGETQYF. The CDR3 coding sequence is TGTGCCACTAAACCAAGCACGGGGGGAGGAGAGACCCAGTACTTC. The V and J genes are TRBV10-3 and TRBJ2-5, with 7 bases identical to TRBD2. CDR3 length equals 15 residues. V was clipped by 10 bases and J by 4 bases; unmatched bases: 15. CDR1 and CDR2 (germline): ENHRY, SYGVKD.

The chain combines TRBV6-5 with TRBJ2-5, with 9 bases that match TRBD1. This CDR3 region has 15 residues. Per germline, CDR1 MNHEY and CDR2 SVGAGI. The trim removed 6 bases at V and 1 base at J, leaving 6 bases unmatched. CDR3 bases: TGTGCCAGCAGACCCGGGACAGGGCTCCAAGAGACCCAGTACTTC. This gives the protein CASRPGTGLQETQYF.

The chain recombines TRBV19 with TRBJ1-4, with 7 bases matching TRBD1. V dropped 3 bases and J dropped 9; count of bases not matched to a gene: 13. Germline V lookup: CDR1 LNHDA, CDR2 SQIVND (reference sequence). This CDR3 spans 16 amino acids. The CDR3 bases are TGTGCCAGTAGTATGGGCCCCGGGACAGCCAGCAAAAAACTGTTTTTT. This translates into CASSMGPGTASKKLFF.

This clone was counted a single time. V gene TRBV3-1 (or the pseudogene TRBV3-2) combines with J gene TRBJ1-4; D not certain. Trimming took off 4 bases at V and 0 bases at J, with 9 bases between the two ends. Germline V gives CDR1 LGHDT, CDR2 YNNKEL (reference sequence). This CDR3 is built from 15 residues. CDR3 in amino acids: CASSPTLPTNEKLFF. The CDR3 DNA is TGTGCCAGCAGCCCGACACTTCCAACTAATGAAAAACTGTTTTTT.

This clone was detected only once. The rearrangement joins TRBV28 to TRBJ2-5; perhaps TRBD2 as D (6 bases). CDR1 and CDR2 (germline): MDHEN, SYDVKM. V lost 7 bases, J lost 5 bases, and 20 bases lay in between. The CDR3 spans 15 residues. DNA for the CDR3: TGTGCCAGCACCTACCCTAGCGACCGAGGGGAGACCCAGTACTTC. Protein: CASTYPSDRGETQYF.

The chain has TRBV27 and TRBJ2-3; possibly TRBD2 for D (6 bases). In germline, CDR1 is MNHEY, CDR2 SMNVEV (reference sequence). V was cut by 1 base and J by 3 bases, with 14 bases left in between. This CDR3 is built from 16 residues. This CDR3 is CASSLYPGVGTDTQYF. The CDR3 nucleotides are TGTGCCAGCAGTTTATACCCGGGAGTTGGGACAGATACGCAGTATTTT.

The chain uses TRBV19 and TRBJ2-7; 10 bases are shared with TRBD1. This CDR3 contains 16 residues. With V trimmed by 6 bases and J by 3 bases, 11 bases remained unmatched. The germline gives CDR1 LNHDA, CDR2 SQIVND (reference sequence). The CDR3 bases are TGTGCCAGTAGCCAGAATCTCGGGACAGGGGACTACGAGCAGTACTTC. Translating gives CASSQNLGTGDYEQYF.

The rearrangement uses TRBV15 and TRBJ2-7, with 10 bases identical to TRBD1. Germline V gives CDR1 LNHNV, CDR2 YYDKDF (reference sequence). V lost 6 bases to trimming and J lost 3 bases; unmatched junction nucleotides: 2. The length of the CDR3 is 13 residues. CDR3 nucleotide sequence: TGTGCCACCAGTGGGGACAGGGGCTACGAGCAGTACTTC. This codes for CATSGDRGYEQYF.

The CDR3 DNA follows: TGTGCCAGCAGTTGGGCCCGGGGGCAGCCCCAGCATTTT. Encoded protein: CASSWARGQPQHF. The chain uses TRBV6-2 or TRBV6-3 and TRBJ1-5, with D tentatively TRBD1 (5 bases). V was shortened by 4 bases and J by 7 bases, with 11 bases between the two germline ends. CDR1 MNHEY and CDR2 SVGEGT come from the germline V gene. The CDR3 extends over 13 amino acids.